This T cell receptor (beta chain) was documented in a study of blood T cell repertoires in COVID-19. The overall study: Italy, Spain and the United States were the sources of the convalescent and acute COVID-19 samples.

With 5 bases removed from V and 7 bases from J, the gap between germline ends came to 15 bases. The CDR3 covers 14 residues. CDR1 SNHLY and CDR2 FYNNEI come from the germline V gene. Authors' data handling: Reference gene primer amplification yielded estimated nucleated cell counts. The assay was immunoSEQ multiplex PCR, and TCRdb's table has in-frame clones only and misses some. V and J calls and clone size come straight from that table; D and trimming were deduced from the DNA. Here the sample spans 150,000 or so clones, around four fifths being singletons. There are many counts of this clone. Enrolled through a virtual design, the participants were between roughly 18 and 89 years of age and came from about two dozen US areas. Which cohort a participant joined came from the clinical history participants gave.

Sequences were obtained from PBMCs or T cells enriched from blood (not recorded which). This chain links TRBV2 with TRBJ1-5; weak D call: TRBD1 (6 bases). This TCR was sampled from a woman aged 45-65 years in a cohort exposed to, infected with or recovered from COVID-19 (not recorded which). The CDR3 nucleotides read TGTGCCAGCAGTAACCAGGGGTCGGGACAGCCCCAGCATTTT. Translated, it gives CASSNQGSGQPQHF.